The next 2 T cell receptor beta chains were all read from a single sample in a study of blood T cell repertoires in COVID-19 (dated by TCRdb to the early 2020s). Libraries were prepared through the immunoSEQ multiplex PCR assay. The clones in this table, taken by TCRdb from immuneACCESS, are in-frame only. Not every clone is retained; where verified, under half of the shortfall comes from an unresolved V gene, and the cause of the rest is unknown. The sample includes tens of thousands of clones, with roughly 82% observed a single time. The top ten hold roughly 25% of the sample. Sequenced input: peripheral blood. These receptors were obtained from a man aged 60-69 years with acute or convalescent COVID-19.

V gene TRBV4-2 combines with J gene TRBJ1-5; a weak D match, TRBD1 (5 bases). V was trimmed by 0 bases and J by 3 bases, leaving 12 bases between them. Germline CDR1 and CDR2: LGHNA and YNFKEQ. This CDR3 contains 16 residues. CDR3 sequence (DNA): TGTGCCAGCAGCCAAGACCCGCGGGACTTCAATCAGCCCCAGCATTTT. The encoded protein is CASSQDPRDFNQPQHF.

The chain employs TRBV18 and TRBJ1-2, with a tentative D call TRBD1 (6 bases). Germline V gives CDR1 KGHSH, CDR2 LQKENI. The CDR3 totals 16 residues. V dropped 6 bases and J dropped 0 bases, with 17 bases sitting between them. CDR3 DNA: TGTGCCAGCTCCCCGGACAGCGCCCGGTCTAACTATGGCTACACCTTC. This codes for CASSPDSARSNYGYTF. The complete variable domain, with remaining parts taken from reference TRBV18 and TRBJ1-2, reads NAGVMQNPRHLVRRRGQEARLRCSPMKGHSHVYWYRQLPEEGLKFMVYLQKENIIDESGMPKERFSAEFPKEGPSILRIQQVVRGDSAAYFCASSPDSARSNYGYTFGSGTRLTVV.